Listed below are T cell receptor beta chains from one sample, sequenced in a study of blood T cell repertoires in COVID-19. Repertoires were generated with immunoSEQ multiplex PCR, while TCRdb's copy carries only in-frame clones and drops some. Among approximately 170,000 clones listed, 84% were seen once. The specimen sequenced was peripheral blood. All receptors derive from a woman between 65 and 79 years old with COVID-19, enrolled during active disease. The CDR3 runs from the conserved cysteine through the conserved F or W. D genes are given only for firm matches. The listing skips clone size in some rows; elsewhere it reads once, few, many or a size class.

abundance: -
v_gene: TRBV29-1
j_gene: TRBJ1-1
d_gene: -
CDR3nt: TGCAGCGGCGGGGAAGAAGCTTTCTTT
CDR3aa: CSGGEEAFF

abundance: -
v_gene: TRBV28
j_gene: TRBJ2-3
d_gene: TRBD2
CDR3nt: TGTGCCAGCAGAACTAGCGGACTCACAGATACGCAGTATTTT
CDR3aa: CASRTSGLTDTQYF

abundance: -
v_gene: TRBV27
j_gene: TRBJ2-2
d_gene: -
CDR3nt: TGTGCCAGCAGGGGCTTCCCAACGGCCGGGGAGCTGTTTTTT
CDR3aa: CASRGFPTAGELFF

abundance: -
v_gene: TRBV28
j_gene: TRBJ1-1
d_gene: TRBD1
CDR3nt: TGTGCCAGCAGTTTAAGGGACAGGGGGCTAACTGAAGCTTTCTTT
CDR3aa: CASSLRDRGLTEAFF

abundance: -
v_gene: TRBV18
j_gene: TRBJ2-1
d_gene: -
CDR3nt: TGTGCCTCATCCGTTAGGGGCAATGAGCAGTTCTTC
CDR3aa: CASSVRGNEQFF

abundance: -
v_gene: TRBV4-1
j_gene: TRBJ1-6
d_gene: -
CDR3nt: TGCGCCAGCAGCCAAGGGGCGGGATTTAATTCACCCCTCCACTTT
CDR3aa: CASSQGAGFNSPLHF

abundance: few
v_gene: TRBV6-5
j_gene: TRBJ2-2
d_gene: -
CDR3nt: TGTGCCAGCAGTCCGGACATTTGGAACACCGGGGAGCTGTTTTTT
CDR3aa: CASSPDIWNTGELFF

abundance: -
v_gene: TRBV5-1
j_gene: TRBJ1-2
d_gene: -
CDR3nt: TGCGCCAGCAGCTTGGCAGGGCAAACTAACTATGGCTACACCTTC
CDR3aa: CASSLAGQTNYGYTF

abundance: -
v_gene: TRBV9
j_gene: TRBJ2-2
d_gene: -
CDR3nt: TGTGCCAGCAGCGTCGGGGGGAACACCGGGGAGCTGTTTTTT
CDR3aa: CASSVGGNTGELFF

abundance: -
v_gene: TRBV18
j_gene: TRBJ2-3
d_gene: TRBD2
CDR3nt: TGTGCCAGCTCACCGACTAGCGGGGGAATCACAGATACGCAGTATTTT
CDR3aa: CASSPTSGGITDTQYF